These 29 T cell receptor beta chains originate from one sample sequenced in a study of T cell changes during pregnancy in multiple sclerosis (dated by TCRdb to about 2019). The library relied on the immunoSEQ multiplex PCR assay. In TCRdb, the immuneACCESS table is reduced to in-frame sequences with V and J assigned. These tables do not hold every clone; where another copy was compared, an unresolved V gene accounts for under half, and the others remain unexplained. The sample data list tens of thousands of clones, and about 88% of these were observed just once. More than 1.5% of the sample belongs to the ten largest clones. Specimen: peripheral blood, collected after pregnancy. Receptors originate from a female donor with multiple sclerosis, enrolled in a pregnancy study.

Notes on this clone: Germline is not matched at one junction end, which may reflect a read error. The DNA of the CDR3 is TGTGCCAGCTCACCAACTCGAACTGATGAAAAACTGTTTTTT. Residues: CASSPTRTDEKLFF. The V gene is TRBV18, the J gene TRBJ1-4; no clear D. The CDR3 is 14 residues long. The V gene's germline CDR1 is KGHSH and CDR2 LQKENI.

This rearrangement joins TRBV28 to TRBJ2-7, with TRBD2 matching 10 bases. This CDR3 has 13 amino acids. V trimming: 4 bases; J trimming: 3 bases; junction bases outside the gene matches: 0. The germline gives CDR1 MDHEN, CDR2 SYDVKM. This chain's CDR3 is CASSSSGGYEQYF. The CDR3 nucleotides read TGTGCCAGCAGTTCTAGCGGGGGCTACGAGCAGTACTTC.

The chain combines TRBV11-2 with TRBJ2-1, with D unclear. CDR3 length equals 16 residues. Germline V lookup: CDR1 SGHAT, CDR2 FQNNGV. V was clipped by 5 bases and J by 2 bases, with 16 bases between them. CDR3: CASSPAEVPAYNEQFF. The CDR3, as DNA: TGTGCCAGCAGCCCAGCCGAGGTACCAGCCTACAATGAGCAGTTCTTC.

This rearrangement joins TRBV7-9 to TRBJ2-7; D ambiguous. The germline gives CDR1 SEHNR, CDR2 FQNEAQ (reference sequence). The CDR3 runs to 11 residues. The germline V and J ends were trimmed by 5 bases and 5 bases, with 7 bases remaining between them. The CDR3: CASSHADEQYF. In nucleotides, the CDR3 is TGTGCCAGCAGCCACGCAGACGAGCAGTACTTC. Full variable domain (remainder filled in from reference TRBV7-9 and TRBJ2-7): DTGVSQNPRHKITKRGQNVTFRCDPISEHNRLYWYRQTLGQGPEFLTYFQNEAQLEKSRLLSDRFSAERPKGSFSTLEIQRTEQGDSAMYLCASSHADEQYFGPGTRLTVT.

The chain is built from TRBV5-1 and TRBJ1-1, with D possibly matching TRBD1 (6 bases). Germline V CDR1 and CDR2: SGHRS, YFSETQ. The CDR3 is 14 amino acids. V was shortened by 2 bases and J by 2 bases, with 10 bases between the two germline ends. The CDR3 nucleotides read TGCGCCAGCAGCTTATTCGGGACAAACACTGAAGCTTTCTTT. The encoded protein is CASSLFGTNTEAFF.

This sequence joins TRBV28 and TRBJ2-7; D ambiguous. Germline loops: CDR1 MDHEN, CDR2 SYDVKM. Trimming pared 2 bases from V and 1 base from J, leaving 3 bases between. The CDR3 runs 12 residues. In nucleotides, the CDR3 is TGTGCCAGCAGTTTACTTTCCTACGAGCAGTACTTC. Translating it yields CASSLLSYEQYF.

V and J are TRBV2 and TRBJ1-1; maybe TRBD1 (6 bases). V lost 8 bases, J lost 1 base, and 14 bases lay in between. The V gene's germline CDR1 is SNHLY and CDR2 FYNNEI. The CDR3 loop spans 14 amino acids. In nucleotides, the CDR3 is TGTGCCAGCTCTGGAATCAGGGGGAACACTGAAGCTTTCTTT. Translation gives CASSGIRGNTEAFF. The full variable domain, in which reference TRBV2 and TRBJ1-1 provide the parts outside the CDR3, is EPEVTQTPSHQVTQMGQEVILRCVPISNHLYFYWYRQILGQKVEFLVSFYNNEISEKSEIFDDQFSVERPDGSNFTLKIRSTKLEDSAMYFCASSGIRGNTEAFFGQGTRLTVV.

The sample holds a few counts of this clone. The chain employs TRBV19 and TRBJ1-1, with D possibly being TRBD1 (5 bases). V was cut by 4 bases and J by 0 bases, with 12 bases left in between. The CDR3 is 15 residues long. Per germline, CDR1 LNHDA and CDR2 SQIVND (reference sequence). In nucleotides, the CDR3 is TGTGCCAGTAGTACCCAGTGGGGGGTGAACACTGAAGCTTTCTTT. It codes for CASSTQWGVNTEAFF.

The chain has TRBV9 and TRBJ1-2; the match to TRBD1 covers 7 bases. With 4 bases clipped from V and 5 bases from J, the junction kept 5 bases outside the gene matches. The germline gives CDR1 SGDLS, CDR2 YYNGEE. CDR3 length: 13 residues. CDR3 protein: CASSTRQGYGYTF. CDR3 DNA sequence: TGTGCCAGCAGCACACGACAGGGTTATGGCTACACCTTC.

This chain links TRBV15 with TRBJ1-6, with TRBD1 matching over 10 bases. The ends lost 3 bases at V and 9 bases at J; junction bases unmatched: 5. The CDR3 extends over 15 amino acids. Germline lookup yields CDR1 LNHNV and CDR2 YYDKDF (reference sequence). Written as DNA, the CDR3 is TGTGCCACCAGCAGGGACAGGGGGATGAGTTCACCCCTCCACTTT. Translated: CATSRDRGMSSPLHF.

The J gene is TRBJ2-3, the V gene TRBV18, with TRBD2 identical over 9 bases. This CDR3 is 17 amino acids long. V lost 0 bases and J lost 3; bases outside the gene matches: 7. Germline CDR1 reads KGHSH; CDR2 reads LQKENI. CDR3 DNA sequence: TGTGCCAGCTCACCACCCCGAGGGCTAGCGGGGACAGATACGCAGTATTTT. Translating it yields CASSPPRGLAGTDTQYF.

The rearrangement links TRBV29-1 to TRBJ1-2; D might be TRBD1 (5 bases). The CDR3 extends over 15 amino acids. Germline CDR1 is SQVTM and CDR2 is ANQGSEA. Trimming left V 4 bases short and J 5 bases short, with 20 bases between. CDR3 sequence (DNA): TGCAGCGTTGCACCCGTTAGGGGTGCTGGGTATGGCTACACCTTC. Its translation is CSVAPVRGAGYGYTF.

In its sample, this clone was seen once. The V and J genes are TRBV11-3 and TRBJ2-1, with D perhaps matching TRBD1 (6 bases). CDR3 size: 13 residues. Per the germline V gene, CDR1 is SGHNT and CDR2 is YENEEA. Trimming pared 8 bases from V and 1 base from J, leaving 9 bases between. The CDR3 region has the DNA TGTGCCAGCGGTAGGGGGTCCTACAATGAGCAGTTCTTC. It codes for CASGRGSYNEQFF.

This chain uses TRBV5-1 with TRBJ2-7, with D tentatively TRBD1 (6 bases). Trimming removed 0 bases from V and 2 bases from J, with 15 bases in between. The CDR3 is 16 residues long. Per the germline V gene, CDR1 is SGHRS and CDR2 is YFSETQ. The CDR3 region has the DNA TGCGCCAGCAGCTTGGGCCCCAGTGGGGGCCCCTACGAGCAGTACTTC. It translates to CASSLGPSGGPYEQYF.

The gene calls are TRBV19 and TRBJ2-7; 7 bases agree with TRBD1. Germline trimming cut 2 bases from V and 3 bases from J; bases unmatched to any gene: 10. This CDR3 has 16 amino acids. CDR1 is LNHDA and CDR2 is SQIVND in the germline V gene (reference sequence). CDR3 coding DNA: TGTGCCAGTAGTATACAAACCGGGACAGCGAACTACGAGCAGTACTTC. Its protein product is CASSIQTGTANYEQYF.

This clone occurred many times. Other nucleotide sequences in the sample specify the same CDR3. The CDR3 region has the DNA TGTGCCACCAGCAGAGTAGTGAACACTGAAGCTTTCTTT. Protein sequence: CATSRVVNTEAFF. The rearrangement joins TRBV15 to TRBJ1-1, with D hard to call. This CDR3 contains 13 residues. Germline values: CDR1 LNHNV, CDR2 YYDKDF (reference sequence). V lost 1 base and J 0 bases, leaving 3 bases between the germline ends.

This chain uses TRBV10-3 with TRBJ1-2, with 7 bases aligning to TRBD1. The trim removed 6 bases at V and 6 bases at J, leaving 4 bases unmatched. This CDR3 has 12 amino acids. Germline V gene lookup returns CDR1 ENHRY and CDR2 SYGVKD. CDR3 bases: TGTGCCATCAGACAGGGGCCCGATGGCTACACCTTC. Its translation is CAIRQGPDGYTF.

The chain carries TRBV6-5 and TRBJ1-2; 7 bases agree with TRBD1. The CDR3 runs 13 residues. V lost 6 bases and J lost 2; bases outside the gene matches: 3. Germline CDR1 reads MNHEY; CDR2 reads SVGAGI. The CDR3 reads CASRTGRNYGYTF. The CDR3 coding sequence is TGTGCCAGCAGGACAGGGCGCAACTATGGCTACACCTTC.

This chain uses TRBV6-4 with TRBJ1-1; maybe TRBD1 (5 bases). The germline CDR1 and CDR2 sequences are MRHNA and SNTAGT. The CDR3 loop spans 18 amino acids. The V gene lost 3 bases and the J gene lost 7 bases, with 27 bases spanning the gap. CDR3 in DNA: TGTGCCAGCAGTGAAAGGGTTCGGGATAACAGGAGCGGGAGTGAAGCTTTCTTT. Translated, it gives CASSERVRDNRSGSEAFF.

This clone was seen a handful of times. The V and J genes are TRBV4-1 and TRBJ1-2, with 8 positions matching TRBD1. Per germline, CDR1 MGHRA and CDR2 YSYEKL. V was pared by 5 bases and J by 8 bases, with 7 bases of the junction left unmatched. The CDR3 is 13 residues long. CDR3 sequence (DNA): TGCGCCAGCAGCTATCCACAGGGGGTCGGCTACACCTTC. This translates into CASSYPQGVGYTF.

The CDR3 nucleotides read TGTGCCAGCAAGGGAAGGGGCCGCACCGGGGAGCTGTTTTTT. Protein product: CASKGRGRTGELFF. The chain combines TRBV6-5 with TRBJ2-2, with a possible D match to TRBD1 (5 bases). Germline loops: CDR1 MNHEY, CDR2 SVGAGI. Trimming pared 7 bases from V and 4 bases from J, leaving 13 bases between. This CDR3 has 14 residues.

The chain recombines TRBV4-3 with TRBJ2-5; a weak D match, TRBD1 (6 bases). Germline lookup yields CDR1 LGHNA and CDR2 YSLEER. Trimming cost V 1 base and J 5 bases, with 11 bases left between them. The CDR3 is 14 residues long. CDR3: CASSQGYREETQYF. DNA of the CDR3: TGCGCCAGCAGCCAAGGATACAGGGAGGAGACCCAGTACTTC.

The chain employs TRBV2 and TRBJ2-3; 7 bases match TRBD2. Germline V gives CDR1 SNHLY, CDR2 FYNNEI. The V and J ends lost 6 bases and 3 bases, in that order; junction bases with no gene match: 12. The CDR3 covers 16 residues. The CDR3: CASRAPGGRWTDTQYF. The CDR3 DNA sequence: TGTGCCAGCAGGGCCCCGGGGGGACGGTGGACAGATACGCAGTATTTT.

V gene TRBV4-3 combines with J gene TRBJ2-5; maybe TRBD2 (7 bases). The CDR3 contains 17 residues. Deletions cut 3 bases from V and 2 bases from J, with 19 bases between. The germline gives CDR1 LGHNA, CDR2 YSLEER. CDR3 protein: CASSHSKGGPGQETQYF. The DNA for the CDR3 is TGCGCCAGCAGCCACTCCAAGGGGGGGCCGGGACAAGAGACCCAGTACTTC.

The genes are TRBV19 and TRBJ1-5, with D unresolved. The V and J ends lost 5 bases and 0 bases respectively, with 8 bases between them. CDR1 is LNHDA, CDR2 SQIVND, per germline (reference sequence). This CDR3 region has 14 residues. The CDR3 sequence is CASSGRNSNQPQHF. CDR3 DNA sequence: TGTGCCAGTAGTGGCAGGAATAGCAATCAGCCCCAGCATTTT.

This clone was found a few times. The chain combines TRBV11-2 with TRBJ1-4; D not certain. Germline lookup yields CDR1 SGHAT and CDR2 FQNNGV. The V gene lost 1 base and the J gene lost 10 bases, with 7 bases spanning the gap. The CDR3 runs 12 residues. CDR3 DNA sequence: TGTGCCAGCAGCTTAGGGGAGGGAAAACTGTTTTTT. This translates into CASSLGEGKLFF.

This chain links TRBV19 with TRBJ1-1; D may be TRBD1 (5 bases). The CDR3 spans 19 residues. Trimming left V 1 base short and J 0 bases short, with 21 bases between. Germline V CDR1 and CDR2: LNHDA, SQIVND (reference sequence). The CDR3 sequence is CASSIGRAGGEVLNTEAFF. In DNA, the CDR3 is TGTGCCAGTAGTATAGGTAGGGCGGGGGGAGAAGTTTTGAACACTGAAGCTTTCTTT.

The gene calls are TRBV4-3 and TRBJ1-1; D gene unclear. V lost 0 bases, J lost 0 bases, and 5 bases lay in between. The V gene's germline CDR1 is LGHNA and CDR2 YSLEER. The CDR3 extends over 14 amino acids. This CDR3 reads CASSQDPVNTEAFF. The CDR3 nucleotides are TGCGCCAGCAGCCAAGATCCCGTGAACACTGAAGCTTTCTTT.

The CDR3 region is CASSYSGSSPLHF. The DNA for the CDR3 is TGTGCCAGCAGTTACTCCGGGAGTTCACCCCTCCACTTT. The V and J genes are TRBV6-5 and TRBJ1-6; the D is unclear. The CDR3 runs 13 residues. CDR1 MNHEY and CDR2 SVGAGI come from the germline V gene. V shed 0 bases and J shed 9 bases, with 6 bases lying between them.